These 19 T cell receptor beta chains were sequenced from one sample in a study of a mutant IDH1 vaccine in newly diagnosed glioma. Their recognized antigens are unknown. TCRdb's copy holds only in-frame clones and misses some; the assay was immunoSEQ multiplex PCR. The top ten hold roughly 5% of the sample, which has about 64,000 clones, roughly 74% seen once. Noted time point: week 35, safety follow-up. One vaccine dose held 300 ug of mutant IDH1 20-mer peptide and came with topical imiquimod. The input for sequencing was PBMCs, taken from a glioma patient whose treatment included an IDH1 peptide vaccine. All receptors derive from a man aged 45 to 65 with glioma.

This sequence joins TRBV5-6 and TRBJ1-5, with 7 bases matching TRBD1. This CDR3 region has 15 residues. Trimming removed 3 bases from V and 5 bases from J; junction bases left unmatched: 8. Germline assignment: CDR1 SGHDT and CDR2 YYEEEE. The CDR3 bases are TGTGCCAGCAGCTCTCGGGGGGACAGATATCAGCCCCAGCATTTT. Its protein product is CASSSRGDRYQPQHF.

Only a few counts were recorded for this clone. Different DNA sequences within this sample yield the same CDR3. This chain connects TRBV6-4 to TRBJ1-5; D call uncertain. The germline V gene encodes CDR1 MRHNA and CDR2 SNTAGT. Trimming pared 3 bases from V and 1 base from J, leaving 4 bases between. The CDR3 covers 13 residues. CDR3 sequence (DNA): TGTGCCAGCAGTGAGGGCAGCAATCAGCCCCAGCATTTT. Its translation is CASSEGSNQPQHF.

The CDR3 nucleotides are TGTGCCTGGGAGCGCGGAGCGGGCAGGGGGACTGAAGCTTTCTTT. Translation gives CAWERGAGRGTEAFF. This sequence joins TRBV30 and TRBJ1-1, with TRBD1 matching over 7 bases. Germline CDR1 GTSNPN, CDR2 SVGIG (reference sequence). Trimming at V came to 5 bases and at J to 5 bases, leaving 14 bases not matched to a gene. The CDR3 sequence is 15 residues long. The full variable domain, completed using reference TRBV30 and TRBJ1-1, is SQTIHQWPATLVQPVGSPLSLECTVEGTSNPNLYWYRQAAGRGLQLLFYSVGIGQISSEVPQNLSASRPQDRQFILSSKKLLLSDSGFYLCAWERGAGRGTEAFFGQGTRLTVV.

This chain joins TRBV15 and TRBJ1-2, with 10 bases identical to TRBD1. CDR1 is LNHNV and CDR2 is YYDKDF in the germline V gene (reference sequence). The CDR3 has 15 residues. Trimming cost V 3 bases and J 8 bases; bases outside gene matches: 9. The CDR3 DNA follows: TGTGCCACCAGCAGCCTGATAAGGACAGGGGGGGGCTACACCTTC. This codes for CATSSLIRTGGGYTF. Drawing the rest from reference TRBV15 and TRBJ1-2, the complete variable domain is DAMVIQNPRYQVTQFGKPVTLSCSQTLNHNVMYWYQQKSSQAPKLLFHYYDKDFNNEADTPDNFQSRRPNTSFCFLDIRSPGLGDTAMYLCATSSLIRTGGGYTFGSGTRLTVV.

This sequence joins TRBV4-3 and TRBJ2-1; D may correspond to TRBD1 or TRBD2 (5 bases each). The V end was cut by 3 bases, the J end by 9 bases, with 15 bases between. Per germline, CDR1 LGHNA and CDR2 YSLEER. The CDR3 is 14 residues long. The CDR3 region has the DNA TGCGCCAGCAGCCACGCTGGTTGGGGGTCTGAGCAGTTCTTC. Its translation: CASSHAGWGSEQFF.

For the CDR3, the DNA is TGTGCCACCAGCGTCGGATACAATGAGCAGTTCTTC. Its translation: CATSVGYNEQFF. The rearrangement links TRBV15 to TRBJ2-1; D is unclear. The germline V and J ends were trimmed by 5 bases and 4 bases, with 6 bases remaining between them. The CDR3 covers 12 residues. Germline-derived CDR1 and CDR2 are LNHNV and YYDKDF (reference sequence).

This chain joins TRBV4-2 and TRBJ2-7; no clear D. The CDR3 is made up of 14 amino acids. The germline gives CDR1 LGHNA, CDR2 YNFKEQ. The V end lost 4 bases, the J end lost 6 bases, and 16 bases lay between the germline ends. The CDR3 DNA is TGTGCCAGCAGCCGCGACCTTTACAGTTTCGAGCAGTACTTC. Encoded protein: CASSRDLYSFEQYF.

This clone was found a few times. This chain joins TRBV7-9 and TRBJ2-1, with 7 bases matching TRBD2. Germline CDR1 and CDR2: SEHNR and FQNEAQ (reference sequence). This CDR3 has 14 residues. The trim removed 5 bases at V and 8 bases at J, leaving 9 bases unmatched. Here the CDR3 DNA reads TGTGCCAGCAGCCTTACCGGGAGGAGGGATGAGCAGTTCTTC. Its translation: CASSLTGRRDEQFF.

This chain connects TRBV9 to TRBJ1-1; 10 bases map to TRBD1. The V segment lost 2 bases and the J segment 7 bases; nucleotides outside the gene matches: 11. Germline-derived CDR1 and CDR2 are SGDLS and YYNGEE. The CDR3 is 16 residues long. The CDR3 loop reads CASSVSGTGVKNEAFF. Written as DNA, the CDR3 is TGTGCCAGCAGCGTGTCCGGGACAGGGGTTAAAAATGAAGCTTTCTTT.

This clone was seen a handful of times. The V gene is TRBV5-1, the J gene TRBJ2-3; D is perhaps TRBD2 (5 bases). The germline V gene has CDR1 SGHRS and CDR2 YFSETQ. V dropped 5 bases and J dropped 10 bases, with 23 bases sitting between them. This CDR3 is 15 amino acids long. The CDR3 bases are TGCGCCAGCAGTTCTAGAGGGCCCCCAAGTTACGCGCAGTATTTT. Translating gives CASSSRGPPSYAQYF. The full variable domain, in which reference TRBV5-1 and TRBJ2-3 provide the parts outside the CDR3, is KAGVTQTPRYLIKTRGQQVTLSCSPISGHRSVSWYQQTPGQGLQFLFEYFSETQRNKGNFPGRFSGRQFSNSRSEMNVSTLELGDSALYLCASSSRGPPSYAQYFGPGTRLTVL.

The gene calls are TRBV5-4 and TRBJ1-5; D is ambiguous. This CDR3 is built from 12 residues. The germline gives CDR1 SGHNT, CDR2 YYREEE (reference sequence). Trimming pared 0 bases from V and 3 bases from J, leaving 1 base between. Here the CDR3 reads CASSLDNQPQHF. The CDR3 nucleotides read TGTGCCAGCAGCTTGGACAATCAGCCCCAGCATTTT.

The chain recombines TRBV7-9 with TRBJ2-7, with D possibly being TRBD1 or TRBD2 (5 bases each). The germline gives CDR1 SEHNR, CDR2 FQNEAQ (reference sequence). This CDR3 region has 16 residues. Deletions cut 4 bases from V and 5 bases from J, with 21 bases between. Here the CDR3 DNA reads TGTGCCAGCAGCTCTGGGGGTTCCTTGGCAATGCACGAGCAGTACTTC. As protein: CASSSGGSLAMHEQYF.

This clone was seen repeatedly, ten times or more. This chain joins TRBV9 and TRBJ2-1; 7 nucleotides agree with TRBD1. The V gene end was trimmed by 4 bases and the J gene end by 2 bases; junction bases not matched to a gene: 9. Per the germline V gene, CDR1 is SGDLS and CDR2 is YYNGEE. The CDR3 covers 16 residues. This CDR3 is CASSPGTAITYNEQFF. The CDR3 DNA sequence: TGTGCCAGCAGCCCCGGGACAGCAATAACCTACAATGAGCAGTTCTTC.

The chain is built from TRBV4-1 and TRBJ2-7; the D gene is possibly TRBD1 (6 bases). The V and J ends lost 1 base and 6 bases respectively, with 13 bases between them. From germline, CDR1 is MGHRA and CDR2 YSYEKL. The CDR3 loop spans 14 amino acids. CDR3 sequence: CASSQAGVRSEQYF. DNA of the CDR3: TGCGCCAGCAGCCAAGCAGGGGTCAGGAGCGAGCAGTACTTC.

The J gene is TRBJ1-6, the V gene TRBV7-9; D is perhaps TRBD1 (5 bases). Trimming pared 1 base from V and 9 bases from J, leaving 19 bases between. This CDR3 contains 17 residues. The germline V gene has CDR1 SEHNR and CDR2 FQNEAQ (reference sequence). The CDR3 sequence is CASSLGRGGVSFSPLHF. Here the CDR3 DNA reads TGTGCCAGCAGCTTAGGTAGGGGTGGGGTTTCCTTTTCACCCCTCCACTTT.

The V and J genes are TRBV30 and TRBJ2-5, with D perhaps TRBD1 or TRBD2 (5 bases each). This CDR3 comprises 13 residues. CDR1 GTSNPN and CDR2 SVGIG come from the germline V gene (reference sequence). Trimming removed 5 bases from V and 4 bases from J, with 14 bases in between. Here the CDR3 reads CAWAGRDRETQYF. DNA for the CDR3: TGTGCCTGGGCCGGCAGGGACCGAGAGACCCAGTACTTC.

The J gene is TRBJ1-1, the V gene TRBV9, with D possibly TRBD1 on 5 matching bases. Per the germline V gene, CDR1 is SGDLS and CDR2 is YYNGEE. The CDR3 sequence is 17 residues long. V was shortened by 0 bases and J by 0 bases, with 15 bases between the two germline ends. Here the CDR3 DNA reads TGTGCCAGCAGCGTAGTGGAGGGACTTTTCTTGAACACTGAAGCTTTCTTT. Encoded protein: CASSVVEGLFLNTEAFF.

A few counts support this clone. The chain joins TRBV28 to TRBJ1-5, with D tentatively TRBD1 (5 bases). This CDR3 has 13 residues. The germline V gene has CDR1 MDHEN and CDR2 SYDVKM. V dropped 5 bases and J dropped 4 bases, with 9 bases sitting between them. CDR3 sequence (DNA): TGTGCCAGCAGTCTGTGGGGGAATCAGCCCCAGCATTTT. It codes for CASSLWGNQPQHF.

This clone occurred once. The V gene is TRBV4-3, the J gene TRBJ1-1; a possible D gene is TRBD1 (5 bases). Germline CDR1 reads LGHNA; CDR2 reads YSLEER. V lost 0 bases and J 1 base, leaving 12 bases between the germline ends. The CDR3 spans 16 residues. The CDR3 spells CASSQDPRGRNTEAFF. The CDR3 DNA is TGCGCCAGCAGCCAAGATCCTAGGGGCCGGAACACTGAAGCTTTCTTT.